The clone carrying this T cell receptor (beta chain) was seen just once. The source of the sample is a study of blood T cell repertoires in COVID-19. V lost 4 bases and J lost 2, with 15 bases in between. The CDR3 length is 15 residues. From germline, CDR1 is SGHDN and CDR2 FVKESK. Per the study methods: Reference gene primer amplification yielded estimated nucleated cell counts. The assay was immunoSEQ multiplex PCR, and TCRdb's table has in-frame clones only and misses some. D and trimming were read from the DNA, whereas the V and J calls and clone size are those reported in that table. The sample carries under 80,000 clones, 85% to 90% recorded once.

The specimen sequenced was peripheral blood. The J gene is TRBJ2-7, the V gene TRBV14; D may be TRBD2 (5 bases). This sequence originates from a human donor in a cohort sampled during active COVID-19. The DNA of the CDR3 is TGTGCCAGCAGCCTCCGAGCGGCAGGACCCTACGAGCAGTACTTC. As protein: CASSLRAAGPYEQYF.